A selection of T cell receptor beta chains follows, all from one sample in a study of T-cell reconstitution after alpha-beta-depleted transplantation in children. One entry per CDR3 protein results from TCRdb running MiXCR on the PCR reads. This table holds 170,000 or so distinct CDR3 sequences, around 6.8% found once. Sequences were derived from PBMCs from the stem cell graft donor, sampled from the stem cell graft. The origin of the receptors is a human donor who donated a stem cell graft to a child with Wiskott-Aldrich syndrome. The CDR3 runs from the conserved cysteine through the conserved F or W. A D gene is named only where the DNA matches it firmly. Clone size, where shown, is once, few, many, or a class for clones that have expanded.

J | size | D | V | DNA | CDR3
TRBJ2-3 | many | . | TRBV29-1 | TGCAGCTCGGACGGGGGTTTAGATACGCAGTATTTT | CSSDGGLDTQYF
TRBJ2-1 | . | . | TRBV30 | TGTGCCTGGAGGGGGCAGGAGTCCCATTCAGGCAATGAGCAGTTCTTC | CAWRGQESHSGNEQFF
TRBJ1-5 | few | . | TRBV3-1 | TGTGCCAGCAGCCCTACGGTGGGTCAGCCCCAGCATTTT | CASSPTVGQPQHF
TRBJ2-7 | many | . | TRBV5-6 | TGTGCCAGCAGCCTCGCCGGACAGTCCTACTCCTACGAGCAGTACTTC | CASSLAGQSYSYEQYF
TRBJ2-1 | . | TRBD1 | TRBV12-3/TRBV12-4 | TGTGCCAGCAGTTTAGCGGGGACAGCCAACAATGAGCAGTTCTTC | CASSLAGTANNEQFF
TRBJ1-1 | many | TRBD1 | TRBV29-1 | TGCAGCGTTACGACAGGGGTGAACACTGAAGCTTTCTTT | CSVTTGVNTEAFF
TRBJ2-1 | many | . | TRBV11-1 | TGTGCCAGCAGCTTCTCCCCTGGGGAATCGAGCTCCTACAATGAGCAGTTCTTC | CASSFSPGESSSYNEQFF
TRBJ2-7 | many | TRBD2 | TRBV7-8 | TGTGCCAGCAGCTTATACCCCGGGACTAGCCGATCCTACGAGCAGTACTTC | CASSLYPGTSRSYEQYF
TRBJ1-1 | few | TRBD1 | TRBV5-1 | TGCGCCAGCAGCTTGCAGCGAACCGGGACAGGGAACACTGAAGCTTTCTTT | CASSLQRTGTGNTEAFF
TRBJ2-3 | many | TRBD2 | TRBV5-1 | TGCGCCAGCAGCTCCCGCCTCGGACTAGCGGGTCGCACAGATACGCAGTATTTT | CASSSRLGLAGRTDTQYF
TRBJ1-1 | . | . | TRBV11-3 | TGTGCCAGCAGCTTTCGTGCTGAAGCTTTCTTT | CASSFRAEAFF
TRBJ2-1 | many | TRBD2 | TRBV7-2 | TGTGCCAGCAGCTCTCAAAGCGGGGGGGCCTTCAATGAGCAGTTCTTC | CASSSQSGGAFNEQFF
TRBJ2-5 | many | . | TRBV6-2/TRBV6-3 | TGTGCCAGCACCTACCCGCCGTCGACCTTCCAAGAGACCCAGTACTTC | CASTYPPSTFQETQYF
TRBJ2-5 | few | TRBD1 | TRBV5-1 | TGCGCCAGCAGCCCTTCTTTGGGACAGGAGAAAACCCAGTACTTC | CASSPSLGQEKTQYF
TRBJ2-7 | . | . | TRBV14 | TGTGCCAGCAGCTATAATACCGACGTCGCCGAGCAGTACTTC | CASSYNTDVAEQYF
TRBJ2-7 | . | . | TRBV7-2 | TGTGCCAGCAGCTTATGGTACCCTGACGAGCAGTACTTC | CASSLWYPDEQYF
TRBJ2-3 | many | . | TRBV20-1 | TGCAGTGCTAGAGGGCAGGGGATGGCAGATACGCAGTATTTT | CSARGQGMADTQYF
TRBJ2-2 | many | . | TRBV7-9 | TGTGCCAGCAGCGGAAAGACAGAGAAGGGAACCGGGGAGCTGTTTTTT | CASSGKTEKGTGELFF